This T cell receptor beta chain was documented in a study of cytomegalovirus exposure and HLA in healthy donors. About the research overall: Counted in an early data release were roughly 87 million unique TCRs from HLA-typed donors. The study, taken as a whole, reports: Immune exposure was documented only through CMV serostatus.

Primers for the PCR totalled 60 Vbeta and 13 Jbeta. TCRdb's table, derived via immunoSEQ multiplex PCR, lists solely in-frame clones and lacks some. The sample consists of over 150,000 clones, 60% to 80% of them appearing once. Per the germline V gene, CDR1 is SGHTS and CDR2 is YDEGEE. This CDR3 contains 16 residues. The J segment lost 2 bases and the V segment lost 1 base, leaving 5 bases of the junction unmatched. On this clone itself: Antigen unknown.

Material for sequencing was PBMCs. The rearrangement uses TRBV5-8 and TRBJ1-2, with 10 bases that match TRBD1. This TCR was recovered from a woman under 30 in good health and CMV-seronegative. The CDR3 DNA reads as TGTGCCAGCAGCTTGACCGTGGGACAGGGGAACTATGGCTACACCTTC. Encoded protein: CASSLTVGQGNYGYTF.